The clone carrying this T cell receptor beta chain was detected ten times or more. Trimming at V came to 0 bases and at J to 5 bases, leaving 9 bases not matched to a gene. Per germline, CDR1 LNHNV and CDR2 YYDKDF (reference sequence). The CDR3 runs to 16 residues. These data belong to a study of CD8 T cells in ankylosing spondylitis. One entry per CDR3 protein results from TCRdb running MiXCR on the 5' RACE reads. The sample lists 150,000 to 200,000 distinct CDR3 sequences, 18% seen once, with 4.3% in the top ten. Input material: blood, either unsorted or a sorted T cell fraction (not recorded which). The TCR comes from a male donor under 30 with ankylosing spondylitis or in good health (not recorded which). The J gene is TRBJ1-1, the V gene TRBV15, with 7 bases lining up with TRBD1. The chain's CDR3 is CATSRDNPTGLTEAFF. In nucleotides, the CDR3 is TGTGCCACCAGCAGAGATAATCCGACAGGGTTGACTGAAGCTTTCTTT. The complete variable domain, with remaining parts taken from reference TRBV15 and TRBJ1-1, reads DAMVIQNPRYQVTQFGKPVTLSCSQTLNHNVMYWYQQKSSQAPKLLFHYYDKDFNNEADTPDNFQSRRPNTSFCFLDIRSPGLGDTAMYLCATSRDNPTGLTEAFFGQGTRLTVV.